This paragraph covers one T cell receptor (beta chain) sequence. Its antigen is still unknown. These data belong to a study of vaccination effects on CD4 cells after COVID-19. Study-wide results and limits: Marked clonal contraction of infection- and vaccine-induced clones was seen late after vaccination. Few convalescent patients were included, and no early post-infection timepoints were sampled.

When around 10 days of culture had elapsed, CD4+ T cells were isolated. Participants were given two doses of BNT162b2 or mRNA-1273 vaccine. Fresh IL-2-containing medium replaced half the medium on days 3 and 7. Here immunoSEQ multiplex PCR was the method, and the copy in TCRdb shows in-frame clones only, minus some. The table shows around 46,000 clones, with around 70% occurring only once. V shed 4 bases and J shed 6 bases, with 15 bases lying between them. Germline V lookup: CDR1 MNHEY, CDR2 SVGAGI. The CDR3 is 15 residues long. The sequencing here drew on CD4+ T cells from PBMCs cultured without peptide, taken after COVID-19 vaccination. This chain joins TRBV6-5 and TRBJ2-2; D uncertain. This receptor was obtained from a human donor who received a COVID-19 vaccine. The CDR3 bases are TGTGCCAGCAGTTCAATGGCTAGTTTACCCGGGGAGCTGTTTTTT. The encoded protein is CASSSMASLPGELFF.